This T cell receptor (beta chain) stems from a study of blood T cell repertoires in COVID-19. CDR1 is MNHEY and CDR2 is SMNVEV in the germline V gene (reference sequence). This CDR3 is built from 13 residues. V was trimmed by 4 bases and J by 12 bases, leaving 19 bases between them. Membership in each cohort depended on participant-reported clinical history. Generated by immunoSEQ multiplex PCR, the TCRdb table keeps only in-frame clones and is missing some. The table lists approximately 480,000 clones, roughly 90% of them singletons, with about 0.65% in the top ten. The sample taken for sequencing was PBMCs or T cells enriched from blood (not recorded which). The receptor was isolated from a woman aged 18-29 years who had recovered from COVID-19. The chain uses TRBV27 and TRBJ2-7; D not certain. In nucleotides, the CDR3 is TGTGCCAGCAGTTCGACTCCGACGAACTTTCGGTACTTC. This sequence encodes CASSSTPTNFRYF.